This T cell receptor beta chain was recorded in a study of T cells expressing NK-cell markers. The germline V gene encodes CDR1 DFQATT and CDR2 SNEGSKA (reference sequence). The CDR3 loop spans 13 amino acids. Template switching by 5'RACE with UMIs generated the TCR beta cDNA. TCRdb reanalyzed the 5' RACE reads and collapses them to one entry per CDR3 protein, without DNA. This repertoire includes about half a million distinct CDR3 sequences. This chain connects TRBV20-1 to TRBJ2-7; TCRdb lists TRBD2, though no DNA is available to test this call. Sample: blood T cells: a sorted CD56 or NKG2C T cell subset, CD4+ or CD8+ T cells, or bulk PBMC T cells (not recorded which). This receptor was taken from a woman in her forties or fifties in good health. CDR3 in amino acids: CSVGLAGGGEQYF.